These 24 T cell receptor beta chains share one sample of origin, sequenced in a study of blood T cells in healthy people across ages. A second PCR, run for about 7 to 12 cycles, used a sample-barcoded 5' primer plus a J-beta primer mix. TCRdb used MiXCR to reprocess the 5' RACE reads, holding one entry per CDR3 protein. The data contain roughly 860,000 distinct CDR3 sequences, about 59% of them singletons. The sample taken for sequencing was blood. All receptors derive from a young man in good health.

This clonotype has a handful of counts. The chain combines TRBV4-2 with TRBJ2-1; TRBD2 agrees at 11 bases. V shed 2 bases and J 7 bases; nucleotides not matched to a gene: 4. Germline V gene data show CDR1 as LGHNA and CDR2 as YNFKEQ. CDR3 size: 15 residues. The DNA for the CDR3 is TGTGCCAGCAGCCAAATAGCGGGGGGGCCGAATGAGCAGTTCTTC. It encodes CASSQIAGGPNEQFF.

J is TRBJ1-2 and V is TRBV29-1; 7 positions match TRBD1. V lost 3 bases, J lost 5 bases, and 3 bases stayed unmatched. The CDR3 length is 12 residues. Per the germline V gene, CDR1 is SQVTM and CDR2 is ANQGSEA. In nucleotides, the CDR3 is TGCAGCGTTGAGACAGGGCGATATGGCTACACCTTC. Protein sequence: CSVETGRYGYTF.

Concerning this clonotype itself: A read error is possible here, since a much larger clone lies one base away. The rearrangement joins TRBV4-3 to TRBJ2-3; TRBD2 matches at 9 bases. From germline, CDR1 is LGHNA and CDR2 YSLEER. The CDR3 loop spans 17 amino acids. The CDR3 loop is CASSQETLAGSTGTQYF. CDR3 nucleotide sequence: TGCGCCAGCAGCCAAGAGACCCTAGCGGGGAGCACAGGTACGCAGTATTTT.

This chain uses TRBV5-1 with TRBJ2-1, with 11 bases that match TRBD2. The CDR3 is 17 residues long. From germline, CDR1 is SGHRS and CDR2 YFSETQ. The V segment lost 0 bases and the J segment 4 bases; nucleotides outside the gene matches: 6. The CDR3 protein is CASSLGDRLAGYNEQFF. Here the CDR3 DNA reads TGCGCCAGCAGCTTGGGGGACCGACTAGCGGGGTACAATGAGCAGTTCTTC.

The chain carries TRBV5-1 and TRBJ2-5; D unclear. Germline values: CDR1 SGHRS, CDR2 YFSETQ. V was trimmed by 4 bases and J by 0 bases, leaving 13 bases between them. The CDR3 contains 15 residues. For the CDR3, the DNA is TGCGCCAGCAGCCCTGGCCCTGAGTACCAAGAGACCCAGTACTTC. This encodes CASSPGPEYQETQYF.

The table lists this clonotype with a few counts. The chain links TRBV6-2 or TRBV6-3 to TRBJ2-5, with D unresolved. V was cut by 8 bases and J by 5 bases, with 21 bases left in between. The germline gives CDR1 MNHEY, CDR2 SVGEGT. The CDR3 is made up of 15 amino acids. CDR3 DNA: TGTGCCAGCTCGACGACCGTAGAAATGACGGAGACCCAGTACTTC. Its protein is CASSTTVEMTETQYF.

V is TRBV4-3 and J is TRBJ2-1, with D unclear. Per the germline V gene, CDR1 is LGHNA and CDR2 is YSLEER. V lost 0 bases, J lost 0 bases, and 9 bases lay in between. The CDR3 is made up of 16 amino acids. CDR3 in amino acids: CASSQEPPNSYNEQFF. The DNA for the CDR3 is TGCGCCAGCAGCCAAGAGCCGCCGAACTCCTACAATGAGCAGTTCTTC.

The chain links TRBV20-1 to TRBJ1-5; D is unclear. The V end lost 6 bases, the J end lost 1 base, and 13 bases lay between the germline ends. Germline CDR1 is DFQATT and CDR2 is SNEGSKA (reference sequence). The CDR3 has 14 amino acids. The CDR3 here is CSALPTQSNQPQHF. The DNA for the CDR3 is TGCAGTGCCTTGCCGACTCAGAGCAATCAGCCCCAGCATTTT.

This chain connects TRBV7-2 to TRBJ1-1; TRBD1 aligns across 7 bases. The CDR3 has 13 residues. Germline V gives CDR1 SGHTA, CDR2 FQGNSA. The V and J ends lost 4 bases and 2 bases, in that order; junction bases with no gene match: 1. The CDR3 loop reads CASSWDSNTEAFF. The CDR3 nucleotides read TGTGCCAGCAGCTGGGACAGTAACACTGAAGCTTTCTTT.

The genes are TRBV9 and TRBJ2-5; either TRBD1 or TRBD2 may fit D (5 bases each). V lost 3 bases to trimming and J lost 2 bases, with 14 bases between them. The CDR3 has 15 amino acids. Germline loops: CDR1 SGDLS, CDR2 YYNGEE. CDR3 loop: CASSGAGAKQETQYF. The CDR3, as DNA: TGTGCCAGCAGCGGAGCCGGGGCGAAACAAGAGACCCAGTACTTC.

This sequence joins TRBV20-1 and TRBJ1-5; the D is unclear. The germline V and J ends were trimmed by 7 bases and 2 bases, with 12 bases remaining between them. This CDR3 is 13 amino acids long. CDR1 and CDR2 from the germline V gene are DFQATT and SNEGSKA (reference sequence). The CDR3 is CSVGGKGNQPQHF. The CDR3 DNA reads TGCAGTGTGGGAGGGAAGGGCAATCAGCCCCAGCATTTT.

For this clonotype: A read error may account for a junction end that differs from germline. The gene calls are TRBV12-3 or TRBV12-4 and TRBJ2-3; 9 bases map to TRBD1. The CDR3 consists of 15 residues. For the CDR3, the DNA is TGTGCCAGCAGGCGGGGACAGGGAATAACAGATGCGCAGTATTTT. Translation gives CASRRGQGITDAQYF.

The table lists this clonotype with a few counts. This chain links TRBV20-1 with TRBJ2-7; D remains unclear. The CDR3 extends over 13 amino acids. V dropped 5 bases and J dropped 8 bases, with 19 bases sitting between them. The V gene's germline CDR1 is DFQATT and CDR2 SNEGSKA (reference sequence). The CDR3 here is CSAPKGRGPQQYF. DNA of the CDR3: TGCAGTGCTCCAAAGGGCCGCGGCCCCCAGCAGTACTTC.

This clonotype was counted between two and nine times. The chain combines TRBV27 with TRBJ1-2; no definite D call. Germline V CDR1 and CDR2: MNHEY, SMNVEV (reference sequence). Trimming removed 3 bases from V and 2 bases from J, with 10 bases in between. The CDR3 runs 14 residues. This CDR3 is CASSLLPGNYGYTF. Written as DNA, the CDR3 is TGTGCCAGCAGTTTGCTGCCCGGGAACTATGGCTACACCTTC.

The rearrangement joins TRBV7-8 to TRBJ2-5; the D gene is possibly TRBD1 (5 bases). The closer fit of TRBJ2-7 to the DNA end suggests the J call may be wrong. This CDR3 spans 14 amino acids. CDR1 is SGHVS and CDR2 is FQNEAQ in the germline V gene. The CDR3 here is CASSLRSRAYEQYF. In DNA, the CDR3 is TGTGCCAGCAGCTTAAGGAGCAGGGCTTACGAGCAGTACTTC.

A note on this clonotype: A much larger clone differs by one base, so this may be a read error. The CDR3 loop reads CATNNKQYF. In DNA form, the CDR3 reads TGTGCCACCAATAACAAGCAGTACTTC. The genes are TRBV24-1 and TRBJ2-7; D ambiguous. The V end was cut by 8 bases, the J end by 8 bases, with 6 bases between. The CDR3 has 9 residues. CDR1 KGHDR and CDR2 SFDVKD come from the germline V gene.

V and J are TRBV6-1 and TRBJ1-5; D is uncertain. The V and J ends lost 8 bases and 7 bases respectively, with 9 bases between them. Germline-derived CDR1 and CDR2 are MNHNS and SASEGT. This CDR3 region has 11 residues. The CDR3 reads CASGGFQPQHF. In DNA, the CDR3 is TGTGCCAGCGGAGGGTTCCAGCCCCAGCATTTT.

The chain links TRBV30 to TRBJ1-5; D not resolved. The CDR3 consists of 13 residues. Per the germline V gene, CDR1 is GTSNPN and CDR2 is SVGIG (reference sequence). Trimming stripped 8 bases from V and 4 bases from J, with 15 bases between. For the CDR3, the DNA is TGTGCCCTCACGGCAGGAGTAAATCAGCCCCAGCATTTT. It yields the protein CALTAGVNQPQHF.

This clonotype appeared a few times. V is TRBV6-5 and J is TRBJ2-3, with D tentatively TRBD2 (6 bases). Germline CDR1 reads MNHEY; CDR2 reads SVGAGI. V lost 6 bases and J 6 bases, leaving 19 bases between the germline ends. The CDR3 consists of 15 residues. The CDR3 sequence: CASRYWASGADTQYF. As DNA, the CDR3 is TGTGCCAGCAGGTATTGGGCCTCGGGAGCCGATACGCAGTATTTT.

This clonotype appeared a few times. The chain has TRBV6-6 and TRBJ2-5, with D maybe TRBD2 (6 bases). Germline CDR1 reads MNHNY; CDR2 reads SVGAGI (reference sequence). V was clipped by 0 bases and J by 9 bases, with 11 bases between them. CDR3 size: 13 residues. The CDR3 DNA sequence: TGTGCCAGCAGTTACTCACTAGCTGAGGCCCAGTACTTC. Translating gives CASSYSLAEAQYF.

This sequence joins TRBV29-1 and TRBJ2-4, with D unclear. The DNA end is more similar to TRBJ2-7, so the J call may be wrong. The germline gives CDR1 SQVTM, CDR2 ANQGSEA. This CDR3 region has 12 residues. CDR3 bases: TGCAGCGTTGGTGGCAGAATCGGCGAGCAGTACTTC. Translation: CSVGGRIGEQYF.

V is TRBV4-3 and J is TRBJ2-4; TRBD1 or TRBD2 may be the D gene (5 bases each). Germline lookup yields CDR1 LGHNA and CDR2 YSLEER. CDR3 length: 13 residues. The germline V and J ends were trimmed by 1 base and 15 bases, with 16 bases remaining between them. The CDR3 loop is CASSQGAGDERYF. The CDR3 DNA reads TGCGCCAGCAGCCAAGGAGCCGGGGACGAGCGGTACTTC.

This rearrangement joins TRBV28 to TRBJ2-7, with TRBD1 matching over 10 bases. The CDR3 has 15 amino acids. Losses at the gene ends were 8 bases for V and 2 bases for J; bases not matched to a gene: 9. Germline V gene data show CDR1 as MDHEN and CDR2 as SYDVKM. The CDR3, as DNA: TGTGCCAGCGTACAACCCGGGACAGGGGCCTACGAGCAGTACTTC. This sequence encodes CASVQPGTGAYEQYF.

The rearrangement links TRBV2 to TRBJ2-5; a weak D match, TRBD1 (6 bases). The DNA end favors TRBJ2-7, so the J call may be wrong. Germline assignment: CDR1 SNHLY and CDR2 FYNNEI. The CDR3 has 14 amino acids. The CDR3 is CASSDPTGNYEQYF. Here the CDR3 DNA reads TGTGCCAGCAGTGACCCGACAGGCAACTACGAGCAGTACTTC.